One T cell receptor beta chain is described in this entry. The data derive from a study of T cells after yellow fever vaccination. The CDR3 is 12 amino acids. V lost 6 bases, J lost 10 bases, and 15 bases lay in between. In TCRdb, the 5' RACE reads were re-called with MiXCR into one record per CDR3 protein. The table records about 400,000 distinct CDR3 sequences, more than 9% of them present only once. The source of this sequence is a man aged 18 to 30 who received the YFV17D yellow fever vaccine. This sequence joins TRBV12-3 or TRBV12-4 and TRBJ1-2, with D maybe TRBD1 (5 bases). The material sequenced was PBMCs, taken on the day of the first yellow fever vaccination. The CDR3 bases are TGTGCCAGCAGCCAATCGGACATCGACTACACCTTC. This encodes CASSQSDIDYTF.